This is a list of T cell receptor beta chains from one sample in a study of OX40 agonist ivuxolimab in advanced cancers. The method was immunoSEQ multiplex PCR; TCRdb's version includes in-frame clones alone and lacks a portion of them. The sample consists of approximately 70,000 clones, about 81% of them appearing once. The source was CD4+ or CD8+ T cells sorted from blood, collected in a trial of the OX40 agonist ivuxolimab. These receptors were taken from an adult with an advanced solid tumor such as melanoma, head and neck, liver or kidney cancer. CDR3s include the opening cysteine and the closing phenylalanine or tryptophan. The D gene is left open where the match is weak. Not all rows give a size; the values are once, few, many and, for expanded clones, a class.

cdr3_aa: CASSLVSGSSGNTIYF
cdr3_nt: TGTGCCAGCAGCTTAGTATCCGGGAGCTCTGGAAACACCATATATTTT
d_call: .
cdr3_length: 16
v_call: TRBV7-6
j_call: TRBJ1-3
clone_size: .

cdr3_aa: CASSSGRLNTEAFF
cdr3_nt: TGTGCCAGCAGTTCCGGCAGGTTGAACACTGAAGCTTTCTTT
d_call: .
cdr3_length: 14
v_call: TRBV6-1
j_call: TRBJ1-1
clone_size: .

cdr3_aa: CASSYGAVADTQYF
cdr3_nt: TGTGCCAGCAGTTACGGGGCGGTCGCAGATACGCAGTATTTT
d_call: .
cdr3_length: 14
v_call: TRBV11-3
j_call: TRBJ2-3
clone_size: .

cdr3_aa: CASSPQVGGGVNEQFF
cdr3_nt: TGTGCCAGCTCACCACAGGTGGGAGGTGGAGTAAATGAGCAGTTCTTC
d_call: .
cdr3_length: 16
v_call: TRBV18
j_call: TRBJ2-1
clone_size: .

cdr3_aa: CASSLQVGYGYTF
cdr3_nt: TGTGCCAGCAGTCTACAGGTTGGCTATGGCTACACCTTC
d_call: .
cdr3_length: 13
v_call: TRBV6-5
j_call: TRBJ1-2
clone_size: .

cdr3_aa: CATKSYGTSGSEQYF
cdr3_nt: TGTGCCACTAAATCTTACGGGACTAGCGGGAGCGAGCAGTACTTC
d_call: TRBD2
cdr3_length: 15
v_call: TRBV27
j_call: TRBJ2-7
clone_size: once

cdr3_aa: CASSRGAGGSGYGYTF
cdr3_nt: TGTGCCAGCAGCCGGGGGGCAGGGGGCTCGGGCTATGGCTACACCTTC
d_call: TRBD1
cdr3_length: 16
v_call: TRBV7-2
j_call: TRBJ1-2
clone_size: medium-sized

cdr3_aa: CASSSGLAAQETQYF
cdr3_nt: TGTGCCAGCAGCTCGGGACTAGCGGCGCAAGAGACCCAGTACTTC
d_call: TRBD2
cdr3_length: 15
v_call: TRBV11-3
j_call: TRBJ2-5
clone_size: once

cdr3_aa: CASRIYTGPMNTEAFF
cdr3_nt: TGTGCCAGTAGGATTTACACGGGACCGATGAACACTGAAGCTTTCTTT
d_call: .
cdr3_length: 16
v_call: TRBV19
j_call: TRBJ1-1
clone_size: .

cdr3_aa: CASSPSGQGMETQYF
cdr3_nt: TGTGCCAGCTCACCATCGGGACAGGGGATGGAGACCCAGTACTTC
d_call: TRBD1
cdr3_length: 15
v_call: TRBV18
j_call: TRBJ2-5
clone_size: few

cdr3_aa: CASSLSWDEQFF
cdr3_nt: TGTGCCAGCAGCTTGTCCTGGGATGAGCAGTTCTTC
d_call: .
cdr3_length: 12
v_call: TRBV11-2
j_call: TRBJ2-1
clone_size: .

cdr3_aa: CSVSLSRPPYEQYF
cdr3_nt: TGCAGCGTATCTTTATCTCGACCCCCCTACGAGCAGTACTTC
d_call: .
cdr3_length: 14
v_call: TRBV29-1
j_call: TRBJ2-7
clone_size: .

cdr3_aa: CASSPTSQGTDTQYF
cdr3_nt: TGCGCCAGCAGCCCAACATCACAGGGCACAGATACGCAGTATTTT
d_call: .
cdr3_length: 15
v_call: TRBV5-1
j_call: TRBJ2-3
clone_size: .

cdr3_aa: CASSLGRALVTDTQYF
cdr3_nt: TGTGCCAGCAGCTTAGGCAGGGCGTTAGTCACAGATACGCAGTATTTT
d_call: .
cdr3_length: 16
v_call: TRBV7-6
j_call: TRBJ2-3
clone_size: .

cdr3_aa: CASSLRQGGGELFF
cdr3_nt: TGTGCCAGCAGCTTACGACAGGGCGGCGGGGAGCTGTTTTTT
d_call: TRBD1
cdr3_length: 14
v_call: TRBV11-3
j_call: TRBJ2-2
clone_size: few

cdr3_aa: CASSSPTSGTQETQYF
cdr3_nt: TGTGCCAGCAGTTCCCCGACTAGCGGGACACAAGAGACCCAGTACTTC
d_call: TRBD2
cdr3_length: 16
v_call: TRBV28
j_call: TRBJ2-5
clone_size: .

cdr3_aa: CASSSELGYNQPQHF
cdr3_nt: TGTGCCAGCAGTTCCGAGCTGGGGTACAATCAGCCCCAGCATTTT
d_call: .
cdr3_length: 15
v_call: TRBV6-6
j_call: TRBJ1-5
clone_size: .